Ten or more counts support the clone carrying this TCR beta chain. The authors built TCR beta libraries using iRepertoire HTBI primers and Arm-PCR of CDR3 regions. TCRdb re-analysed the multiplex PCR reads in MiXCR, keeping a single row per CDR3 protein. The repertoire holds 410,000 or so distinct CDR3 sequences, with more than 12% as singletons. Trimming cost V 6 bases and J 2 bases; bases outside gene matches: 7. The CDR3 has 16 residues. Germline V gene lookup returns CDR1 SGHTA and CDR2 FQGNSA. These data originate in a study of regulatory T cells in long-lasting Graves disease. Time point: newly diagnosed GD, antithyroid drugs for less than 3 months. Generation of the TCR library employed RNA extracted from PBMCs. Patients were from an endocrinology department in Xi'an, China. This same sample was also taken into another study, of T cells in Graves' hyperthyroidism and ophthalmopathy.

The clonotype was recovered from a woman in her twenties or thirties with Graves disease. The chain couples TRBV7-2 to TRBJ2-6, with TRBD2 identical over 7 bases. The sequenced sample was peripheral blood mononuclear cells (PBMCs), obtained at new diagnosis, from a patient treated with antithyroid drugs. CDR3 sequence (DNA): TGTGCCAGCAGACGTGGGGGGGGAGCTGGGGCCAACGTCCTGACTTTC. Residues: CASRRGGGAGANVLTF. The full variable domain, in which reference TRBV7-2 and TRBJ2-6 provide the parts outside the CDR3, is GAGVSQSPSNKVTEKGKDVELRCDPISGHTALYWYRQSLGQGLEFLIYFQGNSAPDKSGLPSDRFSAERTGGSVSTLTIQRTQQEDSAVYLCASRRGGGAGANVLTFGAGSRLTVL.